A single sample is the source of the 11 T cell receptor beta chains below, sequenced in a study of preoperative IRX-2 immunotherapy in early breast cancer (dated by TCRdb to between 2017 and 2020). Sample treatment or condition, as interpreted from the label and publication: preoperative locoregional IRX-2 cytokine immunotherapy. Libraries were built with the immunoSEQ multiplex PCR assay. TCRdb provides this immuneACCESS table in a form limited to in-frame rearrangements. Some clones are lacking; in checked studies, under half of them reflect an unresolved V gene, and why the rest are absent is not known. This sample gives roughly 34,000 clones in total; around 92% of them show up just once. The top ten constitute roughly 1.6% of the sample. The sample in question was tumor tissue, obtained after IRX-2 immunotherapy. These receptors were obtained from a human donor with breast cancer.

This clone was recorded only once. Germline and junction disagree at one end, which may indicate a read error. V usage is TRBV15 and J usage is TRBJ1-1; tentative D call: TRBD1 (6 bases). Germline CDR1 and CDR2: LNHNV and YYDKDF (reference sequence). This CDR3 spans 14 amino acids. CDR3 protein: CASSRTALNTEAFF. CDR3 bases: TGTGCCAGCAGCCGGACAGCCCTGAACACTGAAGCTTTCTTT.

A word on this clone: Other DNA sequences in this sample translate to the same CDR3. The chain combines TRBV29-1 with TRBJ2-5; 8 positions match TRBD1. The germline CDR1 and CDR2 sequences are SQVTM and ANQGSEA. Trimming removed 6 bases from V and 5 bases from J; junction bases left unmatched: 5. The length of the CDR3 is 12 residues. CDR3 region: CSVGQGGETQYF. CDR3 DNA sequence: TGCAGCGTCGGACAGGGCGGGGAGACCCAGTACTTC.

This chain's CDR3 is CATSRDIGARGYTF. The CDR3 DNA is TGTGCCACCAGCAGAGATATCGGGGCCAGGGGCTACACCTTC. The chain links TRBV15 to TRBJ1-2; the D gene is possibly TRBD1 (5 bases). This CDR3 region has 14 residues. The V and J ends lost 0 bases and 8 bases respectively, with 13 bases between them. The germline CDR1 and CDR2 sequences are LNHNV and YYDKDF (reference sequence).

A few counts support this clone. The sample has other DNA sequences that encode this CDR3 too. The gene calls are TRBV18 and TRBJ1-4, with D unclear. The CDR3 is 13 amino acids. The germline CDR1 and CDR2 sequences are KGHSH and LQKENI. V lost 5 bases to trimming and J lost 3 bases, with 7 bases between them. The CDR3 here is CASSLDSNEKLFF. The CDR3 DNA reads TGTGCCAGCTCATTGGACTCTAATGAAAAACTGTTTTTT.

The CDR3 here is CASSGDRARYEQYF. The CDR3 DNA reads TGTGCCAGCAGCGGGGACAGGGCGCGCTACGAGCAGTACTTC. The chain links TRBV7-1 to TRBJ2-7, with 9 bases matching TRBD1. TRBV7-1 is reported as an ORF; its role is uncertain. V shed 5 bases, J shed 3 bases, and the junction held 5 bases outside the gene matches. The CDR3 has 14 amino acids.

The CDR3 DNA reads as TGTGCCAGCAATTCCGCAAGTACTGGAAACACCATATATTTT. It encodes CASNSASTGNTIYF. The chain recombines TRBV6-8 with TRBJ1-3; D unclear. The CDR3 has 14 amino acids. The germline gives CDR1 MNHGY, CDR2 SAAAGT. Trimming removed 7 bases at V and 2 bases at J, with 12 bases between.

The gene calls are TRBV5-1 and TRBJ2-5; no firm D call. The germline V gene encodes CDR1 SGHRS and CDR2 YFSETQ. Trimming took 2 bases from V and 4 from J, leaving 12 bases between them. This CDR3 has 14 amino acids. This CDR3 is CASSFSGNRETQYF. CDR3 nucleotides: TGCGCCAGCAGCTTTTCTGGGAATCGAGAGACCCAGTACTTC.

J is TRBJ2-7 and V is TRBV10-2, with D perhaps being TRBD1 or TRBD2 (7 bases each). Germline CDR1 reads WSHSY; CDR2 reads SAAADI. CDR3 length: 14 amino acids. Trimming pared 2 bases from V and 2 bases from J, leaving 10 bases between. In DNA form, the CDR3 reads TGCGCCAGCAGTGAGGCAGGGGGGGCCTACGAGCAGTACGTC. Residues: CASSEAGGAYEQYV.

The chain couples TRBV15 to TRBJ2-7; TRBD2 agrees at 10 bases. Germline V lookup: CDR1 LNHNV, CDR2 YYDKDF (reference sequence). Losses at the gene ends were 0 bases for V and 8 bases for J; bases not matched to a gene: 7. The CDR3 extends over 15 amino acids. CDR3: CATSRDRAGGHQQYF. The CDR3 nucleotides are TGTGCCACCAGCAGAGATCGAGCGGGAGGGCATCAGCAGTACTTC. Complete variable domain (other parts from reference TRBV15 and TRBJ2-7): DAMVIQNPRYQVTQFGKPVTLSCSQTLNHNVMYWYQQKSSQAPKLLFHYYDKDFNNEADTPDNFQSRRPNTSFCFLDIRSPGLGDTAMYLCATSRDRAGGHQQYFGPGTRLTVT.

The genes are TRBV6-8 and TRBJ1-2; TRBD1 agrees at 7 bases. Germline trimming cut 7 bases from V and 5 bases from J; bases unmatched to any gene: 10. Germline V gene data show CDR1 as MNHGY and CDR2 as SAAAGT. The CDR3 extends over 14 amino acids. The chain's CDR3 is CASNHPGQKYGYTF. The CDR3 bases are TGTGCCAGCAACCACCCGGGACAGAAATATGGCTACACCTTC.

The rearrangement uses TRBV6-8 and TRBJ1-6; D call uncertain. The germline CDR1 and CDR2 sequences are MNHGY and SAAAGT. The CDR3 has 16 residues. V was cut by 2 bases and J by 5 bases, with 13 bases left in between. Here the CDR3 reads CASSYAGVQNNSPLHF. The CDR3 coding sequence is TGTGCCAGCAGTTACGCCGGGGTACAGAATAATTCACCCCTCCACTTT.